The clone carrying this T cell receptor (beta chain) was counted between two and nine times. The antigen is undetermined. Via MiXCR, TCRdb re-called the 5' RACE reads, giving one row per CDR3 protein. In the table there are hundreds of thousands of distinct CDR3 sequences, approximately 13% of which are singletons. Germline V gene lookup returns CDR1 LGHDT and CDR2 YNNKEL (reference sequence). V lost 7 bases and J lost 4; bases outside the gene matches: 9. The CDR3 runs 15 residues. These data originate in a study of T cells after yellow fever vaccination. General study points: The CD4 compartment and the CD8 compartment contained a small share of clonotypes in common. Detected again after the booster were most primary-vaccination clones, at nearly 97% CD4 and around 91% CD8.

The sequenced sample was PBMCs, obtained on the day of the yellow fever booster vaccination. This rearrangement joins TRBV3-1 to TRBJ2-1, with 8 bases aligning to TRBD2. This clonotype originated in a man younger than 45 who received the YFV17D yellow fever vaccine. CDR3 coding DNA: TGTGCCAGCATCAACGGGGGGGCGGGTTACAATGAGCAGTTCTTC. The encoded protein is CASINGGAGYNEQFF.